This TCR beta chain was recovered during a study of T cells after yellow fever vaccination. Study-wide points: Booster sampling recovered most clones from primary vaccination (approximately 97% CD4, roughly 90% CD8).

To note about this clonotype: Its cognate antigen is unknown.

TCR cDNA was made by 5'RACE template switching, adding a universal primer site and UMIs. MiXCR was run by TCRdb on the 5' RACE reads, yielding one entry per CDR3 protein. The data contain 120,000 or so distinct CDR3 sequences, nearly 15% of them seen just once; the ten biggest clones take up roughly two fifths. Trimming took 0 bases from V and 7 from J, leaving 14 bases between them. The CDR3 runs to 15 residues. Germline V gene data show CDR1 as SGHRS and CDR2 as YFSETQ. The sample consisted of CD8+ T cells sorted from PBMCs, taken 5 days after the yellow fever booster vaccination. The rearrangement joins TRBV5-1 to TRBJ2-1, with D tentatively TRBD1 or TRBD2 (6 bases each). The origin of this receptor is a man aged 18 to 35 who received the YFV17D yellow fever vaccine. CDR3 residues: CASSLGGGHGNEQFF. For the CDR3, the DNA is TGCGCCAGCAGCTTGGGTGGGGGGCATGGAAATGAGCAGTTCTTC.